This T cell receptor beta chain was retrieved from a study of blood T cell repertoires in COVID-19 (dated by TCRdb to the early 2020s). General notes on the study: The collaborator samples originated in the United States, Italy and Spain and spanned the acute and convalescent phases of COVID-19. Where HLA class I and class II types were available, the types were taken from metadata supplied by the sample provider, not from assay-based typing. Sample metadata almost always included a de-identified subject ID, COVID-19 status, age in years and sex. The repertoires were released in a freely available public database intended as a resource for research on the immune response to SARS-CoV-2. Deeply sampled blood TCRbeta repertoires from subjects exposed to, actively infected with, or recovered from COVID-19 were included in the dataset. The prospective study material was composed of cDNA or gDNA derived from T cells, B-cell-depleted T cells, or PBMCs. The samples were drawn from the first 160 participants of the ongoing ImmuneRACE study and from 1,200 or so subjects provided by 6 global collaborators. What the authors observed across the whole study: The quantity of clinical and demographic metadata differed by source and by participant and was supplied without curation.

This clone was picked up one time. There is no known antigen for this receptor. Base-call qualities are not available, and no considerably larger clone is one nucleotide away. Taken from the germline V gene (reference sequence), the CDR1 and CDR2 loops are LNHDA and SQIVND. The junction shows trimming of 6 bases on V and 4 bases on J, and the gene matches do not reach 6 bases of it. The cysteine opens and the phenylalanine closes a CDR3 of 14 amino acids. The retained sequence is limited to the CDR3, 42 bases, with the frame set at the first base. Whole blood was collected in K2EDTA tubes by collaborating institutions according to the institutions' own protocols. For TCRbeta analysis, collaborators shipped samples as frozen whole blood, isolated PBMCs, or DNA extracted from either of those sample types. The immunoSEQ Assay, a bias-controlled multiplex PCR, was used to amplify TCRbeta CDR3 regions from genomic DNA. As for the original processing: Nucleated cell counts per sample were estimated from amplification of reference gene primers within the assay. To quantify the absolute abundance of each unique TCRbeta CDR3 rearrangement, sequence reads were collapsed and filtered. For each sample, productive Simpson clonality was calculated as the square root of Simpson's diversity index across productive rearrangements. As stored in TCRdb, this immuneACCESS dataset retains in-frame rearrangements with V and J assigned. A fraction of the clones does not appear; measured against another copy, unresolved V genes explain less than half of the discrepancy, and the remainder lacks a known reason. V and J calls and clone size are those listed in that table; D and trimming were worked out from the DNA. The sample table holds approximately 210,000 clones, of which 86% were seen once. The ten largest clones capture 0.75% to 0.9% of the sample.

The receptor comes from a woman in her 70s with acute or convalescent COVID-19. The chain is encoded by TRBV19 joined to TRBJ1-5; TRBD1 lines up with 7 middle nucleotides. The sequenced material came from peripheral blood. DNA sequence: TGTGCCAGTAGCACGACAGGGAGGAATCAGCCCCAGCATTTT. Translated, it reads CASSTTGRNQPQHF.